This T cell receptor beta chain came from a study of blood T cell repertoires in COVID-19. The overall study: T cells, B-cell-depleted T cells, or PBMCs supplied cDNA or gDNA.

Residents of 20 to 25 US areas, aged roughly 18 to 89 years, made up the participants. Before they entered the study, exposed participants had met a COVID-19 case within 2 weeks. The CDR3 covers 13 residues. V was cut by 5 bases and J by 7 bases, with 14 bases left in between. Germline V gene sequence: CDR1 SGHAT, CDR2 FQNNGV. Per the study methods: Reference gene primers were amplified, and this amplification served to estimate nucleated cell counts. Profiled with immunoSEQ multiplex PCR; TCRdb holds only in-frame clones, not every one. V and J calls and clone size are given by that table; D and trimming were obtained from the DNA. The sample contains some 340,000 clones, approximately 91% of which appear only once.

The J gene is TRBJ1-1, the V gene TRBV11-2; D gene unclear. This clonotype originated in a woman in her twenties or thirties who had been exposed to COVID-19. Sequencing was performed on PBMCs or T cells enriched from blood (not recorded which). In DNA, the CDR3 is TGTGCCAGCAGCCCCGGCGAGGCGTTTGAAGCTTTCTTT. Protein: CASSPGEAFEAFF.